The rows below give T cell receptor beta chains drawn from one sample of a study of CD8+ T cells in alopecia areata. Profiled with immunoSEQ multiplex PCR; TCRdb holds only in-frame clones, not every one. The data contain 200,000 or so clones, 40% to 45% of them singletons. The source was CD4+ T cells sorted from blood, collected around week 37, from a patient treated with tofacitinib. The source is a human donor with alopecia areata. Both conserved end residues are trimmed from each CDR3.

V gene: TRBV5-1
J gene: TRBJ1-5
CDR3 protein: ASSLSGHSNQPQH

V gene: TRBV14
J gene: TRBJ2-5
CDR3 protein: ASSQLTGYETQY

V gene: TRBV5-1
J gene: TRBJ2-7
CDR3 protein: ASSLAAGSAYEQY

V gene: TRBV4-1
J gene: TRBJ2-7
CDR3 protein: ASSHRQGVSYEQY

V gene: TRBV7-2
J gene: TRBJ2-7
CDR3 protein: ASSLREGRIKWTYEQY

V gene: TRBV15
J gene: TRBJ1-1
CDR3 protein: ATSRDRRGTEAF

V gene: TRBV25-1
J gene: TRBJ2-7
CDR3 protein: ASSGGLAGPAYEQY

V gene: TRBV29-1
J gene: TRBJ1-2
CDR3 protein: SVSRGEGFNYGYT

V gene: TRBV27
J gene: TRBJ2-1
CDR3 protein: ASSYRASPLNEQF

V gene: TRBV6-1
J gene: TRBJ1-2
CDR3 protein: ASSLGRNYGYT

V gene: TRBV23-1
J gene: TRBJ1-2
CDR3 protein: ASRSARGGYT

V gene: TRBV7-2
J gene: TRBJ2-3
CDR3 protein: ASSRGASGSTDTQY

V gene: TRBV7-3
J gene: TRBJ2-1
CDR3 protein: ASSPIAGGPGEQF

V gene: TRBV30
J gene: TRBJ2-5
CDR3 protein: AWRSVAGAGTQY

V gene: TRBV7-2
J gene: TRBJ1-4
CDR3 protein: ASSTRGHVEKLF

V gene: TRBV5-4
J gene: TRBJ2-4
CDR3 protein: ASSLRLAGENIQY

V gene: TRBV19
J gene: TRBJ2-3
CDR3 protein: ASSPLTTRGDTQY

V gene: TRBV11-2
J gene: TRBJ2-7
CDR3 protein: ASTTTGNEQY

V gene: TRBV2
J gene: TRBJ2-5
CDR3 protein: ASSVRRRETQY

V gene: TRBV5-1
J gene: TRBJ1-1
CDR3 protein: ASSPGTGAPNTEAF

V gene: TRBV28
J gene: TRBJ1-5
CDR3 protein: ASNTPGGQPQH

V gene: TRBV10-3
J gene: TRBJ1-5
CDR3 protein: AISESTGIANQPQH

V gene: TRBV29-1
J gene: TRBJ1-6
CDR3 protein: SVDGLDGALH

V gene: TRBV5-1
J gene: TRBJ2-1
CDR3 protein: ASSSPGTMYNEQF

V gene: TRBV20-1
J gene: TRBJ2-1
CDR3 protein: SAAGGYEQF

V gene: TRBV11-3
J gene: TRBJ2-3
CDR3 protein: ASSSRPTDTQY

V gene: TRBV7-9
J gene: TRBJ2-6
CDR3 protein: ASSLPGDTGANVLT

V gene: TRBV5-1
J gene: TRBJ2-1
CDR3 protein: ASSSNGREKEQF

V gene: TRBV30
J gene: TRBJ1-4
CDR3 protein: AWSSSRVEKLF

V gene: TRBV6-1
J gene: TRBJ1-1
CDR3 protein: ASERDRGRDTEAF

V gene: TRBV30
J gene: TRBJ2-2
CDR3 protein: AWSVAGELF

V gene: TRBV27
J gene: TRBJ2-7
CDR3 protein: ASSSQGRESPTYEQY

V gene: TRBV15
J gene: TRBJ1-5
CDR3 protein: ATSRHGANQPQH

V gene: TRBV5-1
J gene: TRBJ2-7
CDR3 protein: ASSQTSAGGAYEQY

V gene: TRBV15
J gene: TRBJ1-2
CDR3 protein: ATSPGTGKYGYT

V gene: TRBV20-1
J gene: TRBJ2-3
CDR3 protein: SAINKDTQY

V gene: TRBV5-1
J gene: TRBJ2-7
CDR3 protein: ASSSLAQARVNEQY

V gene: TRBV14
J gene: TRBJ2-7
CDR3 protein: ASSRNRYEQY

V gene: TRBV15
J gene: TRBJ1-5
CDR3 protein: ATSRAPGQGNQPQH

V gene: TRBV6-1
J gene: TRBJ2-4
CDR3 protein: ASSELAGRDIQY

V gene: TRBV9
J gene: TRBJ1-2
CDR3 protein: ASSVEGMSYGYT

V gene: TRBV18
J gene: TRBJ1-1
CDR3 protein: ASSERENTEAF

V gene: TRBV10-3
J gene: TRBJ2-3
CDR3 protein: AIRAGLAGLTADTQY

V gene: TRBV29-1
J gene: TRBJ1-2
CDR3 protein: SAGGLNYGYT

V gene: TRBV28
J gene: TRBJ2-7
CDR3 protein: ASSPHYEQY

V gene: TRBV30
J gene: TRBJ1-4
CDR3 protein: AWSVQAGIWEKLF

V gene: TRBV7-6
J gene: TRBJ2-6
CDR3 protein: ASSRSGANVLT

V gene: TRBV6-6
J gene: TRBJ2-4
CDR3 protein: ASSPGREGKNIQY

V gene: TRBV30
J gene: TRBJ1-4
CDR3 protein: AWSATSGVGEKLF